A selection of T cell receptor beta chains follows, all from one sample in a study of cytomegalovirus exposure and HLA in healthy donors. Libraries were prepared by immunoSEQ multiplex PCR; TCRdb keeps only in-frame clonotypes and omits some of them. The repertoire holds under 200,000 clones, about two thirds seen once, with 2.8% in the top ten. The sample was PBMCs. Receptors were obtained from a woman younger than 45 in good health and CMV-seronegative. Both conserved end residues are part of each CDR3. Each record gives: V gene, clone size, J gene, D gene, CDR3 DNA, CDR3 protein. A D gene is named only where the DNA matches it firmly. A row's size may be missing; if present it is once, few, many or a size class.

TRBV28	.	TRBJ2-7	.	TGTGCCAGCAGTTCGAACCGGGACACCACGTACGAGCAGTACTTC	CASSSNRDTTYEQYF
TRBV5-6	.	TRBJ2-3	TRBD1	TGTGCCAGCAGCCAGGGGACAGAATGGGATACGCAGTATTTT	CASSQGTEWDTQYF
TRBV28	.	TRBJ1-4	.	TGTGCCAGCAGCCGGGGGGATGCAACTAATGAAAAACTGTTTTTT	CASSRGDATNEKLFF
TRBV18	.	TRBJ1-4	TRBD1	TGTGCCAGCTCACCAGGGACAGGGTTGGAAAAACTGTTTTTT	CASSPGTGLEKLFF
TRBV29-1	.	TRBJ1-2	.	TGCAGCGTTGACGAGAGTGTGGAGAGCTATGGCTACACCTTC	CSVDESVESYGYTF
TRBV19	once	TRBJ2-7	TRBD2	TGTGCCAGTAGCATTAGCGGGAGGACCTACGAGCAGTACTTC	CASSISGRTYEQYF
TRBV25-1	.	TRBJ2-5	.	TGTGCCAGCAGTGAGGCCCCCACGTACCAAGAGACCCAGTACTTC	CASSEAPTYQETQYF
TRBV4-1	.	TRBJ2-1	TRBD2	TGCGCCAGCAGACAGACTAGCGGGAGGCAGAATGAGCAGTTCTTC	CASRQTSGRQNEQFF
TRBV5-1	.	TRBJ2-7	.	TGCGCCAGCAGCTTGGGGCAGGGTTCCTACGAGCAGTACTTC	CASSLGQGSYEQYF
TRBV11-2	.	TRBJ2-7	.	TGTGCCAGCAGCTTGTTGCGATTCTACGAGCAGTACTTC	CASSLLRFYEQYF
TRBV5-5	.	TRBJ2-7	.	TGTGCCAGCAGCTTGCGGGGGACAGACTACGAGCAGTACTTC	CASSLRGTDYEQYF
TRBV5-1	few	TRBJ2-5	TRBD1	TGCGCCAGCAGCTGGGACAGCCAAGAGACCCAGTACTTC	CASSWDSQETQYF
TRBV6-1	.	TRBJ1-2	.	TGTGCCAGCAGTGCGGACAGTCGCTATGGCTACACCTTC	CASSADSRYGYTF
TRBV7-9	.	TRBJ2-5	TRBD2	TGTGCCAGCAGCCTGGGGACTAGCGGGAGAAATTGGGAGACCCAGTACTTC	CASSLGTSGRNWETQYF
TRBV12-5	.	TRBJ1-2	.	TGTGCTAGTGGTTTGGGTGGGGCCTATGGCTACACCTTC	CASGLGGAYGYTF
TRBV7-9	.	TRBJ2-1	TRBD2	TGTGCCAGCAGCTCAAGCGGGAGGGCCTTCAATGAGCAGTTCTTC	CASSSSGRAFNEQFF
TRBV6-6	.	TRBJ1-5	.	TGTGCCAGCAGTTACGGGAGGGATAGCAATCAGCCCCAGCATTTT	CASSYGRDSNQPQHF
TRBV6-1	.	TRBJ2-7	.	TGTGCCAGCAGTGAAGCGCTAGGGGGATACGAGCAGTACTTC	CASSEALGGYEQYF
TRBV5-6	few	TRBJ2-5	TRBD2	TGTGCCAGCAGCGGCGGGGGTCAAGAGACCCAGTACTTC	CASSGGGQETQYF
TRBV7-9	few	TRBJ2-4	TRBD2	TGTGCCAGCAGCTTTGGAGCGGGGCTAGCCAAAAACATTCAGTACTTC	CASSFGAGLAKNIQYF
TRBV7-9	once	TRBJ2-7	TRBD1	TGTGCCACGGGGGACAGGGTTTTCTACGAGCAGTACTTC	CATGDRVFYEQYF
TRBV7-9	.	TRBJ1-5	.	TGTGCCAGCAGCTTAGCGGGACATGATAGCAATCAGCCCCAGCATTTT	CASSLAGHDSNQPQHF
TRBV5-1	.	TRBJ1-6	.	TGCGCCAGCAGCGAACAGGGTCTTCGTTCACCCCTCCACTTT	CASSEQGLRSPLHF
TRBV30	few	TRBJ2-2	TRBD2	TGTGCCTGGAGTGCACTAGCGGGAGGGACCGGGGAGCTGTTTTTT	CAWSALAGGTGELFF
TRBV5-1	.	TRBJ1-3	.	TGCGCCAGCAGCTTTCTTCCAGGGGAAGCTGGAAACACCATATATTTT	CASSFLPGEAGNTIYF
TRBV21-1	few	TRBJ1-1	.	TGTGCCAGCAGCGCCCGGTGCAGACAACACACTGAAGCTTTCTTT	CASSARCRQHTEAFF